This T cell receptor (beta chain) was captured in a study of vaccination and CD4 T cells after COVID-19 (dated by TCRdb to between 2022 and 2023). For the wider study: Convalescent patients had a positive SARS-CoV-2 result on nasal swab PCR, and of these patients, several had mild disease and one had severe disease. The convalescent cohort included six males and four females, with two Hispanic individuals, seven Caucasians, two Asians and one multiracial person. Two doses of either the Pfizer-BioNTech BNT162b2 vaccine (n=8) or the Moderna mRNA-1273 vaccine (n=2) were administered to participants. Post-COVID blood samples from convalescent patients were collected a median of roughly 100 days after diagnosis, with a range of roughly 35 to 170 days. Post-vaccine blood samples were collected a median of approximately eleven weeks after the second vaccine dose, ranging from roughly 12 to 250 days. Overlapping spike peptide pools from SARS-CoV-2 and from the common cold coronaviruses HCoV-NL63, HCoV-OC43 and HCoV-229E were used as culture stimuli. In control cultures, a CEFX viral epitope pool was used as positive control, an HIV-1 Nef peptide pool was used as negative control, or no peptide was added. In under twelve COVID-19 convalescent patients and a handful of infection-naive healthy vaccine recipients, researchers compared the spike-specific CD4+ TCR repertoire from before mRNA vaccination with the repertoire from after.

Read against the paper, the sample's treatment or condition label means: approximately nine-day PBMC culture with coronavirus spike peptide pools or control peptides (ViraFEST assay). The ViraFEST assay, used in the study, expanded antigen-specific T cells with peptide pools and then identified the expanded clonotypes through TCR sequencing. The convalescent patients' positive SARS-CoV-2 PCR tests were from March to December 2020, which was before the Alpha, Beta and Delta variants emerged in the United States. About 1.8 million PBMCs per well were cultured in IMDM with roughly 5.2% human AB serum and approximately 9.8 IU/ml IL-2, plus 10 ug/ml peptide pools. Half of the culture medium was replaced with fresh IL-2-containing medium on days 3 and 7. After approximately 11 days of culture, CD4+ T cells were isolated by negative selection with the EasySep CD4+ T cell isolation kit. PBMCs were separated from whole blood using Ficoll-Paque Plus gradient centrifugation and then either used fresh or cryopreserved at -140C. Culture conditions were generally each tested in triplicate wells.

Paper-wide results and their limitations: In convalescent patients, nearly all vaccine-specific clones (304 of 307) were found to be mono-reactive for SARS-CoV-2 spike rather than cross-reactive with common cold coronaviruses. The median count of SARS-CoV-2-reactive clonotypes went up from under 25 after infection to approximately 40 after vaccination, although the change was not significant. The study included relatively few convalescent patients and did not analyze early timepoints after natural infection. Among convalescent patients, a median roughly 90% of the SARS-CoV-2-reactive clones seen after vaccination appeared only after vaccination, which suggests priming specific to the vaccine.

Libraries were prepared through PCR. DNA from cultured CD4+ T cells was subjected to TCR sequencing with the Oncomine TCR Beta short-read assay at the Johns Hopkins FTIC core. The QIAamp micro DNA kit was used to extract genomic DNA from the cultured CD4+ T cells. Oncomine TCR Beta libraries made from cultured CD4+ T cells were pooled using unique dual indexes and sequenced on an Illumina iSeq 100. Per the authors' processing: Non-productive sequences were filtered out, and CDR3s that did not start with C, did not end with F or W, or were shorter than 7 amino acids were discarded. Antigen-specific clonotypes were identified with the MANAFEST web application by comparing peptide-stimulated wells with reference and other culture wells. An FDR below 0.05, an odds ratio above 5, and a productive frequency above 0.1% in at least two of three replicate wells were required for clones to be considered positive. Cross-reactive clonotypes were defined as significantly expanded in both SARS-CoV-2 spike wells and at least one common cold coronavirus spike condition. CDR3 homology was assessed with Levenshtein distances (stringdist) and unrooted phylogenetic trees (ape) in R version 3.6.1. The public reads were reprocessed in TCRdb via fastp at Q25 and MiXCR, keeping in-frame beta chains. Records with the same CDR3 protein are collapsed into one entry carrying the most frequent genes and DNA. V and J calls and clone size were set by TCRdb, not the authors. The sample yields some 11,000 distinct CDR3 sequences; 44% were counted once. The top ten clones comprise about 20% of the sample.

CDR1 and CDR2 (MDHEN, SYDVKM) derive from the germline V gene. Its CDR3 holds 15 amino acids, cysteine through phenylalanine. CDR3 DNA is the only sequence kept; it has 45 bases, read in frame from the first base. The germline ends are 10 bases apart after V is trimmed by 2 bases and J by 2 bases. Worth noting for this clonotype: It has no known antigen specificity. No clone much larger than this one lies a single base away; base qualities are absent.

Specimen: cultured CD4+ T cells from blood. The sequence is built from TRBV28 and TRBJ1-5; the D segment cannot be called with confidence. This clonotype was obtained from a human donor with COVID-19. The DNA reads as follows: TGTGCCAGCAGTTTAGGGCAGGTCGGCAATCAGCCCCAGCATTTT. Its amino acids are CASSLGQVGNQPQHF.